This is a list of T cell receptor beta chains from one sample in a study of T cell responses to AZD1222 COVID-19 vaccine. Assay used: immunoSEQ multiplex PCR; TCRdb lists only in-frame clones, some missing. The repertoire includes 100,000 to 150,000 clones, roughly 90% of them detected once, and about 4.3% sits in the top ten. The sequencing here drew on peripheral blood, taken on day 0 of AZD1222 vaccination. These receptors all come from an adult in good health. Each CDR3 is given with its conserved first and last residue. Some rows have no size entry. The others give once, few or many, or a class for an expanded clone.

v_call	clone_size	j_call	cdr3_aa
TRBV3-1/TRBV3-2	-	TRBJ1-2	CASSQDTGPRYGYTF
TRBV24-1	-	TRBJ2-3	CATRGDRTDTQYF
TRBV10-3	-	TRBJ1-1	CAISDPQGAAEAFF
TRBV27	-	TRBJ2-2	CASSRDRQSRELFF
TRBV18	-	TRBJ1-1	CASSPRDSVAFF
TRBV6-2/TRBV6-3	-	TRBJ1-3	CASSYSVNTIYF
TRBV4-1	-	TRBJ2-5	CASSQHTGTGIRETQYF
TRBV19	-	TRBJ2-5	CATTGYGGKETQYF
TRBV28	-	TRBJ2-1	CASSLPGGATTYNEQFF
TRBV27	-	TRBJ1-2	CASSFGGRNYGYTF
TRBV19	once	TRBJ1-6	CASSIGGRDQSPLHF
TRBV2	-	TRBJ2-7	CASKRDAGYEQYF
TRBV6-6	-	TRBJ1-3	CASIKGVSGNTIYF
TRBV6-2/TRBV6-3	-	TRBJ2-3	CASSYELDRGNPDTQYF
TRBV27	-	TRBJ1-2	CASRLGASNYGYTF
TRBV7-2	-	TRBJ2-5	CASTVAGNQETQYF
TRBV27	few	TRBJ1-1	CASRKGTGNTEAFF
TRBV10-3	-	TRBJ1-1	CATLSNTEAFF
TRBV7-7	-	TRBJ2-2	CASSRGTGDTGELFF
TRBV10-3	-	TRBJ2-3	CAISEPQGLAGGRNTQYF
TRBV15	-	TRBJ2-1	CATSRDVGDEQFF
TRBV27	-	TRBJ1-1	CASSLWGVGGTEAFF
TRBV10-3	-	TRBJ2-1	CAISDLIQGTEQFF
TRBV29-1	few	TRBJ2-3	CSVGETDTQYF
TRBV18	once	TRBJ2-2	CASSPSTGANTGELFF
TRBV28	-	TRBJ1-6	CASGLSRGKASPLHF
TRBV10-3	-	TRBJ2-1	CAIGGSGALSNEQFF
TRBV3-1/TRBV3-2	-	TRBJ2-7	CASSQTSGSVYEQYF
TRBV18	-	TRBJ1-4	CASSPQQGTNEKLFF
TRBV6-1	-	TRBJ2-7	CASSEVFGYEQYF
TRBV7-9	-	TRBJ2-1	CASSLIGIGGEQFF
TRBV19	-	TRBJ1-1	CASSPETVNTEAFF
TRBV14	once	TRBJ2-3	CASSQGLFPSTDTQYF
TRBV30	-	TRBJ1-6	CAWRQPGTGGTLHF
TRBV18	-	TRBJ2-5	CASSAGLAGQETQYF
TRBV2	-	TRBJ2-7	CASSVGLAGEQYF
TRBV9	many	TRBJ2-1	CASSVAYRDGEQFF
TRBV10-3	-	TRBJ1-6	CAISYDGRDNSPLHF
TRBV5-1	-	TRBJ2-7	CASSPGLTGKIHEQYF
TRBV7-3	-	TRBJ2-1	CASSLGSGSYNEQFF
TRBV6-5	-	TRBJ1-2	CASDRATNYGYTF
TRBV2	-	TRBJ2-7	CASNGDSYEQYF
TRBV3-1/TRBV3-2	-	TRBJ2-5	CASSESRATQYF
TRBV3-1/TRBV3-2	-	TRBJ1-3	CASSPPPDNTIYF
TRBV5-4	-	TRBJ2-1	CASSPARDRGKYNEQFF
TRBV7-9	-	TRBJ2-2	CASSLPGQVASTGELFF
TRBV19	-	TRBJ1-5	CASSIGGFDQPQHF
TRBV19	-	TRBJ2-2	CASRTSADTGELFF
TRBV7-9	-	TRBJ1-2	CASSRQGAGYGYTF
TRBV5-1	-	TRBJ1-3	CASSPGTGRDTIYF
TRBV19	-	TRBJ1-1	CASSRTQGYEAFF
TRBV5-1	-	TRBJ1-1	CASSQSWVVNTEAFF